In its sample, the clone carrying this T cell receptor beta chain was seen once. This entry belongs to a study of identifying expanded T cells in peripheral blood. Repertoires were generated with immunoSEQ multiplex PCR, while TCRdb's copy carries only in-frame clones and drops some. The sample yields tens of thousands of clones, about 85% seen once. The CDR3 spans 13 residues. Trimming at V came to 10 bases and at J to 8 bases, leaving 5 bases not matched to a gene. Germline values: CDR1 WSHSY, CDR2 SAAADI. Sequencing was performed on blood. The rearrangement links TRBV10-2 to TRBJ1-6; 10 bases fit TRBD1. This clonotype was sampled from a person aged 18-69 years in good health. CDR3 in amino acids: CATGTGDYSPLHF. The CDR3 DNA follows: TGCGCCACCGGGACAGGGGATTATTCACCCCTCCACTTT.